These 3 T cell receptor beta chains were all obtained from the same sample, sequenced in a study of blood T cell repertoires in COVID-19. Only in-frame clones appear in the TCRdb table, and some are missing; sequencing was by immunoSEQ multiplex PCR. The sample shows 200,000 to 250,000 clones, more than 70% of them seen only once. The source material was peripheral blood. The receptor source for this set is a woman aged 80 or over with acute or convalescent COVID-19.

This clone showed up many times. The rearrangement links TRBV11-3 to TRBJ1-3; D gene ambiguous. CDR1 SGHNT and CDR2 YENEEA come from the germline V gene. The CDR3 runs 17 residues. Trimming stripped 5 bases from V and 0 bases from J, with 17 bases between. The CDR3 is CASSNSRLQSSGNTIYF. The DNA of the CDR3 is TGTGCCAGCAGCAACTCCCGACTACAAAGCTCTGGAAACACCATATATTTT.

The chain has TRBV7-9 and TRBJ1-4; no clear D gene. Germline CDR1 is SEHNR and CDR2 is FQNEAQ (reference sequence). The length of the CDR3 is 14 residues. The V end lost 2 bases, the J end lost 0 bases, and 4 bases lay between the germline ends. CDR3 DNA sequence: TGTGCCAGCAGCTTATTAGCAACTAATGAAAAACTGTTTTTT. Translated, it gives CASSLLATNEKLFF.

The chain combines TRBV28 with TRBJ2-3; 12 bases match TRBD2. The V gene's germline CDR1 is MDHEN and CDR2 SYDVKM. The CDR3 consists of 17 residues. The V segment lost 5 bases and the J segment 6 bases; nucleotides outside the gene matches: 12. This CDR3 is CASSPRLAGAGSDTQYF. CDR3 coding DNA: TGTGCCAGCAGTCCGAGACTAGCGGGGGCCGGGAGTGATACGCAGTATTTT.